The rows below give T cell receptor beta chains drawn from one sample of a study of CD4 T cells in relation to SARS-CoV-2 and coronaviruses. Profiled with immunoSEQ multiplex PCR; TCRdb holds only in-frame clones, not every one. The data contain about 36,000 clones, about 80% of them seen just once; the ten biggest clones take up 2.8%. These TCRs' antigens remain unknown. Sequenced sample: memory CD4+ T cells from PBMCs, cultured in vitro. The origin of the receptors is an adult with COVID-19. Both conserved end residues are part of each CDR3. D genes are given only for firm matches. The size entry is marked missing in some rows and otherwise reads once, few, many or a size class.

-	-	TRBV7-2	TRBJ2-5	TGTGCCAGCCAACGAACAGAGGCCCAAGAGACCCAGTACTTC	CASQRTEAQETQYF
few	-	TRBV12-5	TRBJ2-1	TGTGCTAGTGGTTTGGTACCGATGGGGGAGCAGTTCTTC	CASGLVPMGEQFF
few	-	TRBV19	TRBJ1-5	TGTGCCAGTAGTATTACGGGGGCGGGGGGTCAGCCCCAGCATTTT	CASSITGAGGQPQHF
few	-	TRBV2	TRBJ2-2	TGTGCCAGCAGTGAGACGAGGGGTGGGGTCGGCGGGGAGCTGTTTTTT	CASSETRGGVGGELFF
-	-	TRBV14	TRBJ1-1	TGTGCCAGCAGCCTCCGTGGGACGAACACTGAAGCTTTCTTT	CASSLRGTNTEAFF
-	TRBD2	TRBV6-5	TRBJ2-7	TGTGCCAGCAGCATGGGACTAGCGGGAGTCAACGAGCAGTACTTC	CASSMGLAGVNEQYF
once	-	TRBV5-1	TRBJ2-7	TGCGCCAGCAGCTTGGTGGCCCAGGGATCGGACGAGCAGTACTTC	CASSLVAQGSDEQYF
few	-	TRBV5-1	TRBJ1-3	TGCGCCAGCAAAGTGGCCTCTGGAAACACCATATATTTT	CASKVASGNTIYF
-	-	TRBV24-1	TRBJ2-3	TGTGCCACCAGTGCGGACCTGGATACGCAGTATTTT	CATSADLDTQYF
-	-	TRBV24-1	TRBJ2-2	TGTGCCACCAGTGAAACCCCCGGGGAGCTGTTTTTT	CATSETPGELFF
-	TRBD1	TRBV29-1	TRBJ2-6	TGCAGCGTTGAAGATGGTTCAGGACAGGGTACATCTGGGGCCAACGTCCTGACTTTC	CSVEDGSGQGTSGANVLTF
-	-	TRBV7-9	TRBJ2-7	TGTGCCAGCAGCCCCGCTGGCGGGAATTCTTTGGCTGGGCAGTACTTC	CASSPAGGNSLAGQYF
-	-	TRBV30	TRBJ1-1	TGTGCCTGGAGTCCACGGACAGACATGAACACTGAAGCTTTCTTT	CAWSPRTDMNTEAFF
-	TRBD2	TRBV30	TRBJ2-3	TGTGCCTGGAGTCCCGGACTAGCGGGAGTGGATACGCAGTATTTT	CAWSPGLAGVDTQYF
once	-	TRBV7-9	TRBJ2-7	TGTGCCAGCAGCTTAGCCAGCCCCCTCCAGGACGAGCAGTACTTC	CASSLASPLQDEQYF
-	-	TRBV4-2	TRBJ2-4	TGTGCCAGCAGCCAAGTTGGCGGGATGACTAAAAACATTCAGTACTTC	CASSQVGGMTKNIQYF
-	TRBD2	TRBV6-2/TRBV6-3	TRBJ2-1	TGTGCCAGCAGTTACTCGCGGGAGAACCACAATGAGCAGTTCTTC	CASSYSRENHNEQFF
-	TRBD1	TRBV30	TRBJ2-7	TGTGCCGGGACAGGGGAAGGATCCTACGAGCAGTACTTC	CAGTGEGSYEQYF
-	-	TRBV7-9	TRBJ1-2	TGTGCCAGCAGCTTACCCCAGTTAGCTAACTATGGCTACACCTTC	CASSLPQLANYGYTF
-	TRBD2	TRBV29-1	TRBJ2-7	TGCAGCGTCGAGGGACTAGCGGGAGTGGGGGGGGACGAGCAGTACTTC	CSVEGLAGVGGDEQYF